The TCR beta chain described here comes from a study of T cells in localized non-small cell lung cancer. The study, taken as a whole, reports: In uninvolved adjacent lung, T cell clonality reached its highest value, exceeding tumor. Within adjacent lung there appeared a median around 55 of the top 100 tumor clones. Greater blood T cell density accompanied longer overall survival. The study sequenced only one region of the tumor. As a result, intratumor heterogeneity could not be excluded and remains possible.

Remarks on this clone: Its matching antigen is unknown.

The assay was immunoSEQ multiplex PCR, and TCRdb's table has in-frame clones only and misses some. The table includes 30,000 or so clones, roughly 90% detected once. The CDR3 runs 15 residues. CDR1 is MNHEY, CDR2 SMNVEV, per germline (reference sequence). V lost 0 bases and J lost 6, with 12 bases in between. The chain uses TRBV27 and TRBJ2-1; D tentatively reads TRBD1 or TRBD2 (5 bases each). This TCR was recovered from a female donor of 60 years or more with stage I lung adenocarcinoma. The sequences come from peripheral blood, collected before any cancer treatment. CDR3 sequence: CASSLSRLGTNEQFF. The CDR3 coding sequence is TGTGCCAGCAGTTTATCCAGATTAGGGACCAATGAGCAGTTCTTC.